The present T cell receptor beta chain was sequenced within a study of T cells in Graves' hyperthyroidism and ophthalmopathy. Patients affected by ophthalmopathy presented a Clinical Activity Score of at least 3, a NOSPECS grade of at least 4, and disease duration below 3 months. Together with thyroid ultrasound, orbital computed tomography, serum thyroxine and TRAb, clinical symptoms were used for diagnoses. Extraction of PBMCs used roughly 9.3 ml of fresh peripheral blood. Study results and caveats: Blood also contained most expanded thyroid clonotypes above 0.001.

This clonotype was counted many times. The antigen is not known. Trimming left V 4 bases short and J 4 bases short, with 13 bases between. The CDR3 contains 14 residues. Looked up from germline, CDR1 is MNHNS and CDR2 is SASEGT. Amplified regions were TCR beta CDR3 sequences from RNA transcripts. HTBI primers were employed in a first-round RT-PCR of the TCR CDR3. TCRdb reanalysed the multiplex PCR reads using MiXCR and keeps one entry per CDR3 protein. This sample carries around 340,000 distinct CDR3 sequences, about a sixth of them seen once, and the ten largest clones take 15%. The specimen was blood. The V gene is TRBV6-1, the J gene TRBJ1-2; TRBD1 is a possible D gene (5 bases). The TCR was taken from a woman aged 40-49 years with Graves' ophthalmopathy. The CDR3 DNA reads TGTGCCAGCAGTGCTGGGGCCCGGATCTATGGCTACACCTTC. Its protein product is CASSAGARIYGYTF.